Described below is a single T cell receptor beta chain sequence and its context. The antigen remains undetermined. The ends were cut back, 3 bases at V and 6 bases at J, with 14 bases in the middle. This CDR3 has 15 residues. Germline CDR1 and CDR2: MDHEN and SYDVKM. Assay: immunoSEQ multiplex PCR; the TCRdb copy retains only in-frame clones and omits some. This sample has about 110,000 clones, with around 94% found just once. The data derive from a study of graft-versus-host responses after intestinal transplantation. General observations from the study: Among recipient marrow samples, GvH clones were found; some appeared first in ileum or blood.

The chain joins TRBV28 to TRBJ1-4; D is unresolved. This clonotype originated in a human donor who was the organ donor for an intestinal transplant. Material: unstimulated CD4+ T cells sorted from spleen or lymph node cells, obtained before transplant. Written as DNA, the CDR3 is TGTGCCAGCAGTTTTTCGGGCCAGCTATATGAAAAACTGTTTTTT. It encodes CASSFSGQLYEKLFF.